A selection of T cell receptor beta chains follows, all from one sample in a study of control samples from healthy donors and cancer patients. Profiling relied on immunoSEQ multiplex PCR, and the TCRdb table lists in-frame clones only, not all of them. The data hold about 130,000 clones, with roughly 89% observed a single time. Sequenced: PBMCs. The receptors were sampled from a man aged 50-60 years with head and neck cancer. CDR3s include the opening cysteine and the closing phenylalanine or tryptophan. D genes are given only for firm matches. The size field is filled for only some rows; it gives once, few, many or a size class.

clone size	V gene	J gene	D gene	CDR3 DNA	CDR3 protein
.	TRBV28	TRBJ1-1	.	TGTGCCAGCAGCCGGGGGGGGCGCTACACTGAAGCTTTCTTT	CASSRGGRYTEAFF
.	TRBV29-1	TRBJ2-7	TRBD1	TGCAGCGTCTCCATCGTGGGGGACAGGCCTTGGGAGCAGTACTTC	CSVSIVGDRPWEQYF
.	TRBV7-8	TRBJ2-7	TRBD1	TGTGCCAGCAGCTTTGGCGCCTCGGGGACAGGGGGCTCCGAGCAGTACTTC	CASSFGASGTGGSEQYF
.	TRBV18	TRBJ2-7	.	TGTGCCAGCGCTATCGAGGGGGGATTCTACGAGCAGTACTTC	CASAIEGGFYEQYF
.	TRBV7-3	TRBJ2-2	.	TGTGCCAGCAGCTATTACACCGGGGAGCTGTTTTTT	CASSYYTGELFF
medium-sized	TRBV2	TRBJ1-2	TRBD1	TGTGCCAGCAGAGCGGCGACCCAGGGGGCGAAGTATGGCTACACCTTC	CASRAATQGAKYGYTF
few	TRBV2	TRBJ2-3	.	TGTGCCAGCAGTTCAGACCTCGGCACAGATACGCAGTATTTT	CASSSDLGTDTQYF
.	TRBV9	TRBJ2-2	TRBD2	TGTGCCAGCAGCGTCCTAGCGGGAGGCACCGGGGAGCTGTTTTTT	CASSVLAGGTGELFF
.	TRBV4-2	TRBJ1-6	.	TGTGCCAGCAGCCTAGGGGGGTATTCACCCCTCCACTTT	CASSLGGYSPLHF
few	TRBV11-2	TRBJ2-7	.	TGTGCCAGCAGCTTAAGTCTAGAGTACGAGCAGTACTTC	CASSLSLEYEQYF
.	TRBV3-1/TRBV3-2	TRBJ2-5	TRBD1	TGTGCCAGCAGCCAAGGCCTTGGGTGGACAGGGGAGATGAACCAAGAGACCCAGTACTTC	CASSQGLGWTGEMNQETQYF
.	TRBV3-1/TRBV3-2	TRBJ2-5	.	TGTGCCAGCAGCCAAACCCCTAAGGAGACCCAGTACTTC	CASSQTPKETQYF
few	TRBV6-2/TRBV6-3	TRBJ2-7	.	TGTGCCAGCAGTTACTCATACCGGGACCCAGATTCCTACGAGCAGTACTTC	CASSYSYRDPDSYEQYF
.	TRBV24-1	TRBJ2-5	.	TGTGCCACCAGTGCCCCTCGGGAGACGGGGAAGACCCAGTACTTC	CATSAPRETGKTQYF
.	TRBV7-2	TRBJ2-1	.	TGTGCCAGCAGCTTAGCACCGGGCCTCTACAATGAGCAGTTCTTC	CASSLAPGLYNEQFF
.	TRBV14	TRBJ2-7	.	TGTGTCAGCAGCCACGGTTACGAGCAGTACTTC	CVSSHGYEQYF
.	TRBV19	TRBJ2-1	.	TGTGCCAGTAGTATGCTGTACTTTACCTACAATGAGCAGTTCTTC	CASSMLYFTYNEQFF
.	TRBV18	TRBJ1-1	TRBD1	TGTGCCAGCTCACCTCGGACAGGTGTGAACACTGAAGCTTTCTTT	CASSPRTGVNTEAFF
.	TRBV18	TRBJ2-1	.	TGTGCCAGCTCACCGACTAACCCGGAATACAATGAGCAGTTCTTC	CASSPTNPEYNEQFF
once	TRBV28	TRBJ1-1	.	TGTGCCAGCAACATTTACCTGAACACTGAAGCTTTCTTT	CASNIYLNTEAFF
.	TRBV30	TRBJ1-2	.	TGTGCCTATGGCGTTGGCTATGGCTACACCTTC	CAYGVGYGYTF
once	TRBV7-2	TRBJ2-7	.	TGTGCCAGCAGCTTATGGGCTTCCTACGAGCAGTACTTC	CASSLWASYEQYF
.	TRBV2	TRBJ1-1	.	TGTGCCAGCAGTGTACGGAACACTGAAGCTTTCTTT	CASSVRNTEAFF
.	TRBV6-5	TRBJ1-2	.	TGTGCCAGCTATTCCTTTGTGACCTATGGCTACACCTTC	CASYSFVTYGYTF
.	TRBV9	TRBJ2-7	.	TGTGCCAGCAGCGTAGATCCAGGACCTCCCTACGAGCAGTACTTC	CASSVDPGPPYEQYF
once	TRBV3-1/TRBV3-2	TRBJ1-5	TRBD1	TGTGCCAGCAGCCAAGATCACCACAGGGGACAGCCCCAGCATTTT	CASSQDHHRGQPQHF
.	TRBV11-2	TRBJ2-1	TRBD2	TGTGCCAGCTCGATGGGAGCGGGAGCATCGTATGAGCAGTTCTTC	CASSMGAGASYEQFF
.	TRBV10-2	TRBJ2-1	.	TGCGCCAGCAGTGAGGGACTACGCCTCTACAATGAGCAGTTCTTC	CASSEGLRLYNEQFF
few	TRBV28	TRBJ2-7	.	TGTGCCAGCAGACGGGAGTTCAACGAGCAGTACTTC	CASRREFNEQYF
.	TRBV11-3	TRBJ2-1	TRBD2	TGTGCCAGCAGCTTACCCGGGGGGAATGAGCAGTTCTTC	CASSLPGGNEQFF
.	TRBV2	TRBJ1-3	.	TGTGCCAGCAGTTTTGACAGAAGCTCTGGAAACACCATATATTTT	CASSFDRSSGNTIYF
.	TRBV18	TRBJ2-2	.	TGTGCCAGCTCACCAAGGACAGAGATGGCTGGGGAGCTGTTTTTT	CASSPRTEMAGELFF